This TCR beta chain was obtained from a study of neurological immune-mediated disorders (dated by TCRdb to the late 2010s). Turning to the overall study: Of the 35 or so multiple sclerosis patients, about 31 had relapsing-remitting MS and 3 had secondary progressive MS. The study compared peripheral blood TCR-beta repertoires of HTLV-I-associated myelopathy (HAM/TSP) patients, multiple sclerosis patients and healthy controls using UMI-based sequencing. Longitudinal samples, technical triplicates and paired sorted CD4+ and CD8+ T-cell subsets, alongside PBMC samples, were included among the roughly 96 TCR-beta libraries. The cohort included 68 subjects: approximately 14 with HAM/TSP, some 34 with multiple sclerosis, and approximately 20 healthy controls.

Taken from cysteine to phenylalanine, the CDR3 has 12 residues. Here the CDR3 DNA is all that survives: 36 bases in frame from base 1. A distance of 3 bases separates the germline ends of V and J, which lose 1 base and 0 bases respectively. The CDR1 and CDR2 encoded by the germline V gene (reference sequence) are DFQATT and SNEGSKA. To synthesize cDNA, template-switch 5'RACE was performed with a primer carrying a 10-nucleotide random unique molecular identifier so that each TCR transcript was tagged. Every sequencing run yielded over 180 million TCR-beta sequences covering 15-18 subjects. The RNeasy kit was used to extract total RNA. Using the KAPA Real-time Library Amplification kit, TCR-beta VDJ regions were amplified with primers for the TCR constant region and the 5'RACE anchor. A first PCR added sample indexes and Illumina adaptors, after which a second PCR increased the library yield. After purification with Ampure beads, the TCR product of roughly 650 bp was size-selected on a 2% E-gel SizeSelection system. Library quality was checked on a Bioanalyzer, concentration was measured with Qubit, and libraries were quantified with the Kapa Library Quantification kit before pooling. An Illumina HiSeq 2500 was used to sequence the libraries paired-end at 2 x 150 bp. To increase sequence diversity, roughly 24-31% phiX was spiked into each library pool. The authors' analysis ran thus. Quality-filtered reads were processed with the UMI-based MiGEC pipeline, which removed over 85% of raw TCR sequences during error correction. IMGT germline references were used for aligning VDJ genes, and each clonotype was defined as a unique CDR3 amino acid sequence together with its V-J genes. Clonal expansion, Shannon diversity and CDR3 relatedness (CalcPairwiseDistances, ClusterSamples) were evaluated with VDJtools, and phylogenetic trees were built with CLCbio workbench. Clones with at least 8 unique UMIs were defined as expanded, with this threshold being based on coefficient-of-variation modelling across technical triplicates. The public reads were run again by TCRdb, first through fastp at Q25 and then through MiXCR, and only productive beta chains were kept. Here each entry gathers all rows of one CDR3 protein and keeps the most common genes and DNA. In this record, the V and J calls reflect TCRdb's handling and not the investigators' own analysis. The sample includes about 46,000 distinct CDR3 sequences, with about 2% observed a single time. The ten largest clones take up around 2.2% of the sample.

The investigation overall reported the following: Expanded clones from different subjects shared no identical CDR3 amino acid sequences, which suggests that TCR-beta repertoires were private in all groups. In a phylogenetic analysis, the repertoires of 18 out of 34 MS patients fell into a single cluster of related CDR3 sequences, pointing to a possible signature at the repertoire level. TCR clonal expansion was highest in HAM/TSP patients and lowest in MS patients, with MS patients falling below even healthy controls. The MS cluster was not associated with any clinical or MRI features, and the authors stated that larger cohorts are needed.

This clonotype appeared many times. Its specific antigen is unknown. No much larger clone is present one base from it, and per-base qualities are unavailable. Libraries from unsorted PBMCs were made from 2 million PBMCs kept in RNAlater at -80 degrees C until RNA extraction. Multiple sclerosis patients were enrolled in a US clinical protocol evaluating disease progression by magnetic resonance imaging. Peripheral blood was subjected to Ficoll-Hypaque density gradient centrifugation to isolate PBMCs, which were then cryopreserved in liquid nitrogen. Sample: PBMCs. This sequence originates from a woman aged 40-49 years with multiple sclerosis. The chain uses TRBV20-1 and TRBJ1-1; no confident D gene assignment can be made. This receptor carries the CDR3 CSARGMNTEAFF. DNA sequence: TGCAGTGCTAGAGGGATGAACACTGAAGCTTTCTTT.